Included here is one TCR beta chain sequence, with context. Authors of the study amplified TCR beta CDR3 regions from RNA transcripts. The HTBI primer set drove a first-round RT-PCR of the TCR CDR3. MiXCR, run by TCRdb on the multiplex PCR reads, gives a single entry per CDR3 protein. This table holds over 650,000 distinct CDR3 sequences, roughly 15% found once. This entry is derived from a study of T cells in Graves' hyperthyroidism and ophthalmopathy. Patients between 18 and 65 years old had hyperthyroidism, newly diagnosed and lasting under 2 months. CDR1 is LNHDA, CDR2 SQIVND, per germline (reference sequence). Trimming took off 8 bases at V and 1 base at J, with 11 bases between the two ends. CDR3 length equals 13 residues.

This clonotype originated in a man younger than 35 with Graves' hyperthyroidism. The chain recombines TRBV19 with TRBJ1-2; D perhaps matches TRBD1 (6 bases). Sequencing used blood. CDR3 in DNA: TGTGCCAGTCGCCGGACAGATAACTATGGCTACACCTTC. Its protein is CASRRTDNYGYTF.